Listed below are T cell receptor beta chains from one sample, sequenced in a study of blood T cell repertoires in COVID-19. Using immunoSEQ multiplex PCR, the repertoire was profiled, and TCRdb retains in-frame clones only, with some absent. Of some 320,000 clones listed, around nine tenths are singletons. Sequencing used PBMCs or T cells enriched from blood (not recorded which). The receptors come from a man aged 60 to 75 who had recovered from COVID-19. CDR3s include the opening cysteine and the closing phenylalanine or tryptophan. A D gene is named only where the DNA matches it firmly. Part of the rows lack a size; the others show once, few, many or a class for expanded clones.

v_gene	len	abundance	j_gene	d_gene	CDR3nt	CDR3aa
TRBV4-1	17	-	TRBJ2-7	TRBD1	TGCGCCAGCAGCCAAGCCTCCGGGACAGGGGGCTTGTACGAGCAGTACTTC	CASSQASGTGGLYEQYF
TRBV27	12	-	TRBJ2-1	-	TGTGCCAGCAGTAGGGACAACACTGAGCAGTTCTTC	CASSRDNTEQFF
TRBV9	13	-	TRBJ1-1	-	TGTGCCAGCAGCGTAGCTGGAGACACTGAAGCTTTCTTT	CASSVAGDTEAFF
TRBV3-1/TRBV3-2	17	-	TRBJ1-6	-	TGTGCCAGCAGCCTCGGGGGGGGGCCATACCCTAATTCACCCCTCCACTTT	CASSLGGGPYPNSPLHF
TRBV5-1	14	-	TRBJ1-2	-	TGCGCCAGCAGCTTGGACAGCCCTAACTATGGCTACACCTTC	CASSLDSPNYGYTF
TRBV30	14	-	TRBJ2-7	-	TGTGCCTGGACACCCCTGGCTAGTTCCTACGAGCAGTACTTC	CAWTPLASSYEQYF
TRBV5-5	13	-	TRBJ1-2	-	TGTGCCAGCAGCTTGGCGGGTACCTATGGCTACACCTTC	CASSLAGTYGYTF
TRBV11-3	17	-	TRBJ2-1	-	TGTGCCAGCAGCTTAGGCTTGGGGAGGAGAGGGTATGCGGAGCAGTTCTTC	CASSLGLGRRGYAEQFF
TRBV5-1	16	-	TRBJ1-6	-	TGCGCCAGCAGACTAGAAGGCGCGGGCTATAATTCACCCCTCCACTTT	CASRLEGAGYNSPLHF
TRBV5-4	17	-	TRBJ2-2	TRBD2	TGTGCCAGCAGTGGGACTAGCGGGGGCCTCAACACCGGGGAGCTGTTTTTT	CASSGTSGGLNTGELFF
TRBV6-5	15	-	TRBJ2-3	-	TGTGCCAGCAGTTGGGGCGGGGCTGGCACAGATACGCAGTATTTT	CASSWGGAGTDTQYF
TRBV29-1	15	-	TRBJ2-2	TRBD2	TGCAGCGTGCGGGGGGGAACCTTTAGCTCCGGGGAGCTGTTTTTT	CSVRGGTFSSGELFF
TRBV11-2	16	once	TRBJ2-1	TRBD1	TGTGCCAGCAGCCCCGGGGACAGGGGGCGATACAATGAGCAGTTCTTC	CASSPGDRGRYNEQFF
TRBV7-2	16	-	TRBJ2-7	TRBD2	TGTGCCAGCAGCTTAGGAGGTAGCGGGGGAAGAGGGGAGCAGTACTTC	CASSLGGSGGRGEQYF
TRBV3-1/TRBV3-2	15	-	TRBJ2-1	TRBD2	TGTGCCAGCAGCGCCGCTAGCGGGGGGGCTGGTGAGCAGTTCTTC	CASSAASGGAGEQFF
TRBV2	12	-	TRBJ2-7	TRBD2	TGTGCCAGTGCTAGCGGGAGCTACGAGCAGTACTTC	CASASGSYEQYF
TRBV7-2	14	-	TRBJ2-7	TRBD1	TGTGCCAGCAGCCCCGGGACAGGGGGAAACGAGCAGTACTTC	CASSPGTGGNEQYF
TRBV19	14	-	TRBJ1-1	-	TGTGCCAGTAGTGTGAAGACAGAGAACACTGAAGCTTTCTTT	CASSVKTENTEAFF
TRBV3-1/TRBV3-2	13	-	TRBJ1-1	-	TGTGCCAGCAGCCAAGCGAGGCGGGTCGAAGCTTTCTTT	CASSQARRVEAFF
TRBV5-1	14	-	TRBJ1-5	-	TGCGCCAGCAGCTTGGGTGCGGGGGCCCAGCCCCAGCATTTT	CASSLGAGAQPQHF
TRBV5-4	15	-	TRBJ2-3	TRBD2	TGTGCCAGCAAAATAGCGGGGCGAAACGGGGATACGCAGTATTTT	CASKIAGRNGDTQYF
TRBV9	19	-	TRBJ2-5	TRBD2	TGTGCCAGCAGCGTAGCTGGGACTAGCGGGAGGCTTGGGCGAGAGACCCAGTACTTC	CASSVAGTSGRLGRETQYF
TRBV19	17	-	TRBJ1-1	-	TGTGCCAGTAGACCCCGGGTGAGTGGGGAGATGAACACTGAAGCTTTCTTT	CASRPRVSGEMNTEAFF
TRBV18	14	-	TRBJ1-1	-	TGTGCCAGCTCGCTCCAGGGGCTGAACACTGAAGCTTTCTTT	CASSLQGLNTEAFF
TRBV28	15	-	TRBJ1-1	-	TGTGCCAGCAGTTTAGAGTCGACAGCTCACACTGAAGCTTTCTTT	CASSLESTAHTEAFF
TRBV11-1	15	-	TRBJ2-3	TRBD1	TGTGCCAGCAGCACCGGACAGGGGGTCACAGATACGCAGTATTTT	CASSTGQGVTDTQYF
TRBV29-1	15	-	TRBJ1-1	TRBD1	TGCAGCGGCCGGGGCGGGACAGGGACGAACACTGAAGCTTTCTTT	CSGRGGTGTNTEAFF
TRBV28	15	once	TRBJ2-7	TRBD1	TGTGCCAGCAGTGGGAGACAGGGGTTCTCCTACGAGCAGTACTTC	CASSGRQGFSYEQYF
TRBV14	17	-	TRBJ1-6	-	TGTGCCAGCAGCCAAAACAGGGACGGGTTATCTTATTCACCCCTCCACTTT	CASSQNRDGLSYSPLHF
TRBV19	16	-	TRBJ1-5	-	TGTGCCAGTAGTAGGGGCAGGGAACGGGGGAATCAGCCCCAGCATTTT	CASSRGRERGNQPQHF
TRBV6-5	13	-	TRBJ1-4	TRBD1	TGTGCCAGCAGCGCCGGGACAGCTGTGAAACTGTTTTTT	CASSAGTAVKLFF
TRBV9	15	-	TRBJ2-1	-	TGTGCCAGCAGCGTAGGAACCCAGCGGTACAATGAGCAGTTCTTC	CASSVGTQRYNEQFF
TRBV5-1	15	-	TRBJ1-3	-	TGCGCCAGCAGCTTGGAGGGAGACTCTGGAAACACCATATATTTT	CASSLEGDSGNTIYF
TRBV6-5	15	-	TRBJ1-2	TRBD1	TGTGCCAGCAGTTACATCTGGGACAGGGGAGATGGCTACACCTTC	CASSYIWDRGDGYTF
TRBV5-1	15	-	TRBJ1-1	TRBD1	TGCGCCAGCAGCCGTACCGGGACAGAAAAAATCGAAGCTTTCTTT	CASSRTGTEKIEAFF
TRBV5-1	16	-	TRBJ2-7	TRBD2	TGCGCCAGCAGCTTGGCGCCACTAGCGGGTGTCAACGAGCAGTACTTC	CASSLAPLAGVNEQYF
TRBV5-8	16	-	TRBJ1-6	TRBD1	TGTGCCAGCAGCTTGTATGGGACAGCTGATAATTCACCCCTCCACTTT	CASSLYGTADNSPLHF
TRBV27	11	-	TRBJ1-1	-	TGTGCCAGCACTCGGGGTCGGGAAGCTTTCTTT	CASTRGREAFF
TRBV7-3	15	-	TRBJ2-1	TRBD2	TGTGCCAGCAGCTCGACTAGCGGGGGGTTCAATGAGCAGTTCTTC	CASSSTSGGFNEQFF
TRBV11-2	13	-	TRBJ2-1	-	TGTGCCAGCAGCTTATACAACCGGGGGGAGCAGTTCTTC	CASSLYNRGEQFF
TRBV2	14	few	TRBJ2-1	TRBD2	TGTGCCAGCAATGTTCTAGCGGGAACTAATGAGCAGTTCTTC	CASNVLAGTNEQFF
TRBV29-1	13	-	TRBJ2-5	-	TGCAGCGTTGAGTTTACAGGCCAAGAGACCCAGTACTTC	CSVEFTGQETQYF
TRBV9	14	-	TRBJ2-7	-	TGTGCCAGCAGTGGGCGGGACAGCTCCTACGAGCAGTACTTC	CASSGRDSSYEQYF
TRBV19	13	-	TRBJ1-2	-	TGTGCCAGTGGCCTTCAGGGCGTATATGGCTACACCTTC	CASGLQGVYGYTF
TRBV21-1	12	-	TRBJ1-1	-	TGTGCCAGTGCCCGGAGGGAGACTGAAGCTTTCTTT	CASARRETEAFF
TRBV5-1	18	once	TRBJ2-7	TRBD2	TGCGCCAGCAGTCCGAGGGGGACTAGTGCGCCGCAGTCCTACGAGCAGTACTTC	CASSPRGTSAPQSYEQYF
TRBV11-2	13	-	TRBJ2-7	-	TGTGCCAGCAGTTCCTTCCTCGTATACGAGCAGTACTTC	CASSSFLVYEQYF
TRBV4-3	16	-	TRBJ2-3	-	TGCGCCAGCAGCCTGCTTCTGGGGGGTGGAATAGATACGCAGTATTTT	CASSLLLGGGIDTQYF
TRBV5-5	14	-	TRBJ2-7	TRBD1	TGTGCCAGCAGCTGGGGACAGGGAGGGTACGAGCAGTACTTC	CASSWGQGGYEQYF
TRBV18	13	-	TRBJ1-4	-	TGTGCCAGCTCACCTGGAGGTAATGAAAAACTGTTTTTT	CASSPGGNEKLFF
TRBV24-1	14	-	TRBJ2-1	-	TGTGCCACCCGGGGGAGAACGTCCTACAATGAGCAGTTCTTC	CATRGRTSYNEQFF
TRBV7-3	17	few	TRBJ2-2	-	TGTGCCAGCAGCTTCGACCCGGCTAGTTGGCGGGCCGGGGAGCTGTTTTTT	CASSFDPASWRAGELFF
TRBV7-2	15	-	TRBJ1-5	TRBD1	TGTGCCAGCAGCCTAGGAGGGACAGGCCTAGGGCCCCAGCATTTT	CASSLGGTGLGPQHF
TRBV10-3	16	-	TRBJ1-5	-	TGTGCCATCAGTGAGTCACCGGGGGATAGCAATCAGCCCCAGCATTTT	CAISESPGDSNQPQHF
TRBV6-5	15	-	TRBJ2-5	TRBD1	TGTGCCAGCAGTCCCCCCAGACAGGGCCAAGAGACCCAGTACTTC	CASSPPRQGQETQYF
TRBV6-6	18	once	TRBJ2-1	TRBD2	TGTGCCAGCAGTCCAACCTTGCCTAGCGGGAGCCCTTACAATGAGCAGTTCTTC	CASSPTLPSGSPYNEQFF
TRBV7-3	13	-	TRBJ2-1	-	TGTGCCAGCAGCTTAACAAAGGAGGGAGAGCAGTTCTTC	CASSLTKEGEQFF